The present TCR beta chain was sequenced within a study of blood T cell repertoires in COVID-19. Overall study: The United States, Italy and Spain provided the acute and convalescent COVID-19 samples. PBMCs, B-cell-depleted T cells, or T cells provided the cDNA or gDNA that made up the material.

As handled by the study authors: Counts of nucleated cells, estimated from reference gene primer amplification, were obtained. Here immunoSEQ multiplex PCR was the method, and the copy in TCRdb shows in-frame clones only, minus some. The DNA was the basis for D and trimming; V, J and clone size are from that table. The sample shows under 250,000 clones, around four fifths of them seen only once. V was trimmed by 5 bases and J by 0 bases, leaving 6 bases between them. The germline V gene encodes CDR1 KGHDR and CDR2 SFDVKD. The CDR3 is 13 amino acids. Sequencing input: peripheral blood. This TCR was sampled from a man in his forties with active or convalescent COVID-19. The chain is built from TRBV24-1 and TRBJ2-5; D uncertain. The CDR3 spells CATSGEHQETQYF. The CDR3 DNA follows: TGTGCCACCAGTGGCGAACACCAAGAGACCCAGTACTTC.